This T cell receptor beta chain stems from a study of shared clonotypes between healthy human individuals. This CDR3 comprises 14 residues. Germline loops: CDR1 SGHTA, CDR2 FQGNSA. The V and J ends lost 2 bases and 8 bases respectively, with 13 bases between them. Assay execution took place at the deep level. In the original workflow: Junction-only sequences produced by ImmunoSEQ had no quality scores, so filtering differed. Using immunoSEQ multiplex PCR, the repertoire was profiled, and TCRdb retains in-frame clones only, with some absent. The V and J calls and the clone size are those of that table, but D and trimming were determined from the DNA. Of 550,000 to 600,000 clones in the sample, around 78% were seen once. Adults of Caucasian background living in Nashville, Tennessee made up all donors. When samples were unsorted, roughly 81 million PBMCs were used for genomic DNA.

The TCR sequence derives from a woman in her thirties or forties in good health. Some clones in this sample may be carry-over from other donors' samples. The sample was PBMCs. The chain couples TRBV7-2 to TRBJ2-1, with D uncertain. CDR3 sequence: CASSLRPRYDEQFF. CDR3 in DNA: TGTGCCAGCAGCTTAAGGCCCCGGTACGATGAGCAGTTCTTC.